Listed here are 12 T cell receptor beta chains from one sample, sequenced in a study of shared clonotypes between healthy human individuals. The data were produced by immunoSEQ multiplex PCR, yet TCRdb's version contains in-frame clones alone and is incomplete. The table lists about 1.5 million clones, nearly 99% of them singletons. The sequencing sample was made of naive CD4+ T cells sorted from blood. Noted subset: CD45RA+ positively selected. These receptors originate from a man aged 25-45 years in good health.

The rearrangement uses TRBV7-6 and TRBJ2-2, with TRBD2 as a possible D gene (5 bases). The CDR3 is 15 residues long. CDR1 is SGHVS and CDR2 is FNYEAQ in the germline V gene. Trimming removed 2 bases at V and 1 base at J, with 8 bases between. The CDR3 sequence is CASSLLAKNTGELFF. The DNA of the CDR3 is TGTGCCAGCAGCTTACTAGCCAAGAACACCGGGGAGCTGTTTTTT.

The CDR3 coding sequence is TGTGCCAGCAGTTCGGCGGGAGGGCCGCGGAGCGAGCAGTACTTC. It translates to CASSSAGGPRSEQYF. J is TRBJ2-7 and V is TRBV6-5, with 9 bases identical to TRBD2. This CDR3 is built from 15 residues. Unmatched junction bases numbered 10, after V lost 4 bases and J lost 6 bases. Germline lookup yields CDR1 MNHEY and CDR2 SVGAGI.

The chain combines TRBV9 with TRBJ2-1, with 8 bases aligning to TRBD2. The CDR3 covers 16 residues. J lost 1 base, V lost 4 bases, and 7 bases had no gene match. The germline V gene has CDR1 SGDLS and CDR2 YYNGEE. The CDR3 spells CASSFSGTQSYNEQFF. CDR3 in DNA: TGTGCCAGCAGCTTTAGCGGGACTCAATCCTACAATGAGCAGTTCTTC. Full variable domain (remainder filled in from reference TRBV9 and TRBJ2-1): DSGVTQTPKHLITATGQRVTLRCSPRSGDLSVYWYQQSLDQGLQFLIQYYNGEERAKGNILERFSAQQFPDLHSELNLSSLELGDSALYFCASSFSGTQSYNEQFFGPGTRLTVL.

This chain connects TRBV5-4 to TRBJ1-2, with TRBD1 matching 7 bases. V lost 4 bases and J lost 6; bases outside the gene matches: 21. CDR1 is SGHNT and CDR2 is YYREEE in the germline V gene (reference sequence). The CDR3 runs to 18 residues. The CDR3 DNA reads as TGTGCCAGCAGCCGCATAGACAGGGTATTTGATCCTTCGAATGGCTACACCTTC. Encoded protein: CASSRIDRVFDPSNGYTF.

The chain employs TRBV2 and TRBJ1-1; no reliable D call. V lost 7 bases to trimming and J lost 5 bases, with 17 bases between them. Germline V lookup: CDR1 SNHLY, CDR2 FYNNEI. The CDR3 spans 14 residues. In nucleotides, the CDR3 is TGTGCCAGCACCATGGGAGGCGGGGAGACTGAAGCTTTCTTT. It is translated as CASTMGGGETEAFF.

The CDR3, as DNA: TGTGCCAGCAGCTTAGCGGGGGGTCTTTATGGCTACACCTTC. The encoded protein is CASSLAGGLYGYTF. This chain links TRBV7-6 with TRBJ1-2; perhaps TRBD1 as D (5 bases). The ends were cut back, 0 bases at V and 5 bases at J, with 10 bases in the middle. CDR1 is SGHVS, CDR2 FNYEAQ, per germline. There are 14 residues in the CDR3.

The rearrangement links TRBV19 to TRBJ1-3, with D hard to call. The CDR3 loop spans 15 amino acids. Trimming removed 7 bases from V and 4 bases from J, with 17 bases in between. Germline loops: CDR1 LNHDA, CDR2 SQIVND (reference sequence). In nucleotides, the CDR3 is TGTGCCAGTACCCCCCCGATCGGCGAGGGAAACACCATATATTTT. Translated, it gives CASTPPIGEGNTIYF.

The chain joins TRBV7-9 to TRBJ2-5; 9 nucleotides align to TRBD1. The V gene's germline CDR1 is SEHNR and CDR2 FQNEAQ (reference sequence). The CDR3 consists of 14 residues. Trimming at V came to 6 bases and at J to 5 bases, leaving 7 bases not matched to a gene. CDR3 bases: TGTGCCAGCAGATCGACAGGGGGACGGGAGACCCAGTACTTC. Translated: CASRSTGGRETQYF.

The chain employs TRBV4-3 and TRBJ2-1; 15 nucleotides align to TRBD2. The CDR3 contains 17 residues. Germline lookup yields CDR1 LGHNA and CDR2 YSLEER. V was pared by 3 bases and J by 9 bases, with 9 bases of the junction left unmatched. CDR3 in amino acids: CASSHPRAGLAGGEQFF. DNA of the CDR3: TGCGCCAGCAGCCATCCTCGAGCGGGACTAGCGGGAGGTGAGCAGTTCTTC.

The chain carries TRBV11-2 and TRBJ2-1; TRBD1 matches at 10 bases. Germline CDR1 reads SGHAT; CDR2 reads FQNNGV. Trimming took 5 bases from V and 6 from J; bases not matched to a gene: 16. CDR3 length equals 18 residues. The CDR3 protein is CASSTRPHGQGEFNEQFF. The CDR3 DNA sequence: TGTGCCAGCAGCACCCGCCCCCATGGACAGGGGGAGTTCAATGAGCAGTTCTTC.

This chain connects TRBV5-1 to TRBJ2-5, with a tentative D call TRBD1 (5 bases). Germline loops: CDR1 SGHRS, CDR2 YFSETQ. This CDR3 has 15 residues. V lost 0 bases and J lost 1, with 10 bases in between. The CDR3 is CASSLARQGQETQYF. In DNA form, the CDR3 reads TGCGCCAGCAGCTTGGCCCGGCAGGGCCAAGAGACCCAGTACTTC. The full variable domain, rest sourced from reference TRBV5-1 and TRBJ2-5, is KAGVTQTPRYLIKTRGQQVTLSCSPISGHRSVSWYQQTPGQGLQFLFEYFSETQRNKGNFPGRFSGRQFSNSRSEMNVSTLELGDSALYLCASSLARQGQETQYFGPGTRLLVL.

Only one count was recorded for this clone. CDR3 nucleotides: TGTGCCAGCAGCCAGACTAGCGGGAGGTTAATTTTGGCAGATACGCAGTATTTT. Translation: CASSQTSGRLILADTQYF. J is TRBJ2-3 and V is TRBV14; TRBD2 matches at 13 bases. The CDR3 covers 18 residues. V was pared by 3 bases and J by 4 bases, with 10 bases of the junction left unmatched. The V gene's germline CDR1 is SGHDN and CDR2 FVKESK.